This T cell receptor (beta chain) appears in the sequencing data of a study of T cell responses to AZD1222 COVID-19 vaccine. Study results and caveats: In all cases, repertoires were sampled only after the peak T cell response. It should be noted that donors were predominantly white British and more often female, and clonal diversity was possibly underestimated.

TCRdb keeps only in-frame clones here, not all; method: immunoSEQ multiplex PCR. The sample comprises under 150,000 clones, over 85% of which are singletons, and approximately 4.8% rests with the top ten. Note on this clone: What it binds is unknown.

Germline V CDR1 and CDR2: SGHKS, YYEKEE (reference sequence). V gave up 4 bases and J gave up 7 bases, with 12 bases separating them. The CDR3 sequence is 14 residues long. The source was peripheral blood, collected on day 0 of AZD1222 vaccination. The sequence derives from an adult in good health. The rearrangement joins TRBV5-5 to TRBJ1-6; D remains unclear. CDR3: CASSPGLFNSPLHF. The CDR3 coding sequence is TGTGCCAGCAGCCCCGGACTGTTCAATTCACCCCTCCACTTT.